This paragraph reports one TCR beta chain. The sample belongs to a study of blood T cell repertoires in COVID-19. The germline V and J ends were trimmed by 3 bases and 6 bases, with 8 bases remaining between them. Germline V gene sequence: CDR1 MNHEY, CDR2 SMNVEV (reference sequence). The CDR3 has 12 amino acids. Recovered Cohort 3 donors showed two negative PCRs, clearance, or symptom resolution. Under the authors' procedure: Amplifying reference gene primers gave estimates of nucleated cell counts. Profiling relied on immunoSEQ multiplex PCR, and the TCRdb table lists in-frame clones only, not all of them. V and J calls and clone size are as listed in that table; D and trimming were resolved from the DNA. The profile shows hundreds of thousands of clones, more than 85% of them singletons.

V and J are TRBV27 and TRBJ1-1, with D perhaps matching TRBD1 (5 bases). The sequence came from a woman in her forties or fifties who had recovered from COVID-19. The sequenced material came from PBMCs or T cells enriched from blood (not recorded which). This CDR3 is CASSFAGSEAFF. The CDR3 DNA follows: TGTGCCAGCAGTTTCGCAGGGTCTGAAGCTTTCTTT.